The clone carrying this T cell receptor (beta chain) was recorded once. The data were taken from a study of blood T cell repertoires in COVID-19. About the research overall: The origin of the acute and convalescent COVID-19 samples was the United States, Italy and Spain. PBMCs, B-cell-depleted T cells, or T cells were the source of the cDNA or gDNA that made up the material.

Original processing notes: For nucleated cells, counts were estimated from reference gene primer amplification. Using immunoSEQ multiplex PCR, the repertoire was profiled, and TCRdb retains in-frame clones only, with some absent. The V and J calls and clone size are taken from that table; D and trimming were inferred from the DNA. The sample consists of roughly 250,000 clones, approximately 90% of them appearing once. V lost 3 bases, J lost 7 bases, and 24 bases lay in between. The CDR3 is 18 residues long. Germline lookup yields CDR1 MDHEN and CDR2 SYDVKM. Material for sequencing was peripheral blood. The TCR comes from a woman in her thirties or forties with acute or convalescent COVID-19. The chain links TRBV28 to TRBJ1-4; D is ambiguous. The CDR3 here is CASSFKGSSGYLAEKLFF. The CDR3 DNA follows: TGTGCCAGCAGTTTTAAAGGGAGTTCTGGATACCTAGCTGAAAAACTGTTTTTT.